Listed below are T cell receptor beta chains from one sample, sequenced in a study of T-cell memory formation after mild COVID-19. TCRdb reprocessed the 5' RACE reads with MiXCR, giving one entry per CDR3 protein. This sample has 350,000 to 500,000 distinct CDR3 sequences, with roughly 18% found just once. The sequenced material came from PBMCs or a T cell subset sorted from them (not recorded which). The source of these receptors is a man younger than 35 who had mild COVID-19 (a few samples of this study predate the infection). Cell type and time point are not known. Both conserved end residues are part of each CDR3. The order of the fields is clone size, D gene, J gene, CDR3 length, V gene, CDR3 protein, CDR3 DNA. D genes are given only for firm matches. Clone size appears in some rows only: once, few, many, or a class for an expanded clone.

clone_size: NA
d_call: TRBD2
j_call: TRBJ2-3
cdr3_length: 14
v_call: TRBV5-1
cdr3_aa: CATRSGGAIDTQYF
cdr3_nt: TGCGCCACCCGTAGCGGGGGGGCGATAGATACGCAGTATTTT

clone_size: NA
d_call: NA
j_call: TRBJ2-1
cdr3_length: 12
v_call: TRBV6-2/TRBV6-3
cdr3_aa: CASTEGGNEQFF
cdr3_nt: TGTGCCAGCACCGAAGGTGGCAATGAGCAGTTCTTC

clone_size: NA
d_call: NA
j_call: TRBJ1-2
cdr3_length: 14
v_call: TRBV4-3
cdr3_aa: CASSPIAENYGYTF
cdr3_nt: TGCGCCAGCAGCCCTATAGCGGAGAACTATGGCTACACCTTC

clone_size: NA
d_call: NA
j_call: TRBJ1-2
cdr3_length: 14
v_call: TRBV27
cdr3_aa: CASSPGDGWYGYTF
cdr3_nt: TGTGCCAGCAGTCCAGGGGATGGGTGGTATGGCTACACCTTC

clone_size: few
d_call: TRBD1
j_call: TRBJ2-5
cdr3_length: 13
v_call: TRBV19
cdr3_aa: CASSATGVETQYF
cdr3_nt: TGTGCCAGTAGTGCGACAGGGGTAGAGACCCAGTACTTC

clone_size: NA
d_call: NA
j_call: TRBJ1-1
cdr3_length: 12
v_call: TRBV7-2
cdr3_aa: CASRGGRTEAFF
cdr3_nt: TGTGCCAGCCGGGGAGGGCGCACTGAAGCTTTCTTT

clone_size: few
d_call: NA
j_call: TRBJ2-5
cdr3_length: 14
v_call: TRBV6-5
cdr3_aa: CASSYSSRGETQYF
cdr3_nt: TGTGCCAGCAGTTACTCGAGCAGGGGTGAGACCCAGTACTTC

clone_size: NA
d_call: NA
j_call: TRBJ1-2
cdr3_length: 14
v_call: TRBV6-5
cdr3_aa: CASSYRSRKGGYTF
cdr3_nt: TGTGCCAGCAGTTACAGATCCAGGAAAGGTGGCTACACCTTC

clone_size: many
d_call: NA
j_call: TRBJ2-7
cdr3_length: 15
v_call: TRBV5-1
cdr3_aa: CASSLYPGARYEQYF
cdr3_nt: TGCGCCAGCAGCTTGTACCCAGGGGCGAGATACGAGCAGTACTTC

clone_size: NA
d_call: NA
j_call: TRBJ2-3
cdr3_length: 14
v_call: TRBV5-1
cdr3_aa: CASSFPSGTDTQYF
cdr3_nt: TGCGCCAGCAGCTTCCCCAGCGGCACAGATACGCAGTATTTT

clone_size: few
d_call: NA
j_call: TRBJ2-2
cdr3_length: 14
v_call: TRBV7-6
cdr3_aa: CASTDWTNTGELFF
cdr3_nt: TGTGCCAGCACCGATTGGACCAACACCGGGGAGCTGTTTTTT

clone_size: few
d_call: NA
j_call: TRBJ2-7
cdr3_length: 15
v_call: TRBV19
cdr3_aa: CASSRGPETSYEQYF
cdr3_nt: TGTGCCAGTAGTCGGGGACCCGAAACGAGCTACGAGCAGTACTTC

clone_size: few
d_call: NA
j_call: TRBJ2-7
cdr3_length: 15
v_call: TRBV5-5
cdr3_aa: CASSRGTVKSYEQYF
cdr3_nt: TGTGCCAGCAGCCGCGGGACAGTTAAGTCGTACGAGCAGTACTTC

clone_size: NA
d_call: NA
j_call: TRBJ2-5
cdr3_length: 15
v_call: TRBV11-2
cdr3_aa: CAGSRDRQPMETQYF
cdr3_nt: TGTGCCGGCTCAAGGGATCGACAGCCGATGGAGACCCAGTACTTC

clone_size: NA
d_call: TRBD1
j_call: TRBJ2-1
cdr3_length: 13
v_call: TRBV4-1
cdr3_aa: CASRGQGWGEQFF
cdr3_nt: TGCGCCAGCAGGGGACAGGGATGGGGTGAGCAGTTCTTC

clone_size: few
d_call: NA
j_call: TRBJ1-4
cdr3_length: 18
v_call: TRBV12-5
cdr3_aa: CASGSQGLGDSYNEKLFF
cdr3_nt: TGTGCTAGTGGTTCCCAAGGACTAGGGGATAGTTATAATGAAAAACTGTTTTTT

clone_size: few
d_call: NA
j_call: TRBJ2-7
cdr3_length: 14
v_call: TRBV6-1
cdr3_aa: CASSEKGRTTEQYF
cdr3_nt: TGTGCCAGCAGTGAAAAGGGACGGACCACCGAGCAGTACTTC

clone_size: few
d_call: NA
j_call: TRBJ1-1
cdr3_length: 14
v_call: TRBV6-1
cdr3_aa: CASSERAGNTEAFF
cdr3_nt: TGTGCCAGCAGTGAAAGGGCGGGGAACACTGAAGCTTTCTTT

clone_size: many
d_call: NA
j_call: TRBJ1-5
cdr3_length: 14
v_call: TRBV12-3/TRBV12-4
cdr3_aa: CASHPGYSNQPQHF
cdr3_nt: TGTGCCAGCCATCCCGGTTATAGCAATCAGCCCCAGCATTTT

clone_size: few
d_call: NA
j_call: TRBJ1-1
cdr3_length: 13
v_call: TRBV7-2
cdr3_aa: CASSLPGSPEAFF
cdr3_nt: TGTGCCAGCAGCTTGCCCGGATCCCCTGAAGCTTTCTTT

clone_size: few
d_call: TRBD1
j_call: TRBJ2-5
cdr3_length: 14
v_call: TRBV24-1
cdr3_aa: CATSPSTGEETQYF
cdr3_nt: TGTGCCACCAGCCCATCGACAGGGGAAGAGACCCAGTACTTC

clone_size: many
d_call: TRBD1
j_call: TRBJ2-3
cdr3_length: 14
v_call: TRBV5-1
cdr3_aa: CASSPDRGKDTQYF
cdr3_nt: TGCGCCAGCAGCCCGGACAGGGGGAAAGATACGCAGTATTTT

clone_size: NA
d_call: TRBD2
j_call: TRBJ2-2
cdr3_length: 16
v_call: TRBV5-1
cdr3_aa: CASSSLTSSNTGELFF
cdr3_nt: TGCGCCAGCAGCTCACTGACTAGCTCAAACACCGGGGAGCTGTTTTTT

clone_size: NA
d_call: TRBD1
j_call: TRBJ2-1
cdr3_length: 13
v_call: TRBV2
cdr3_aa: CASDGQGAYEQFF
cdr3_nt: TGTGCCAGCGATGGGCAGGGGGCGTATGAGCAGTTCTTC